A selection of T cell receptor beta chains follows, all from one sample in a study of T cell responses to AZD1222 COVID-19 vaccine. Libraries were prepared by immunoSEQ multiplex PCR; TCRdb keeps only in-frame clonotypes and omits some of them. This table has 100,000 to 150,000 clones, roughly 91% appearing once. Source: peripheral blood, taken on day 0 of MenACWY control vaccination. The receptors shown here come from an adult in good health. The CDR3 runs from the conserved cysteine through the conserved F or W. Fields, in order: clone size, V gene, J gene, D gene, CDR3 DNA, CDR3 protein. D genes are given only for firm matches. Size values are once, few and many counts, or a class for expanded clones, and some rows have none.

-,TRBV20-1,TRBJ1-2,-,TGCAGTGCTAGGGGCTTCTATGGCTACACCTTC,CSARGFYGYTF
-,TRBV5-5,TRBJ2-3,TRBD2,TGTGCCAGCATGGGACTAGCGGGAGTTAGAGATACGCAGTATTTT,CASMGLAGVRDTQYF
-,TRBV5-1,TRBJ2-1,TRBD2,TGCGCCAGCAGCTTGGACGGGGGGGCCTACAATGAGCAGTTCTTC,CASSLDGGAYNEQFF
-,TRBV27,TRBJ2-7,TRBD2,TGTGCCAGCAGGATCAGAGCGGGAGACCTCTCCTACGAGCAGTACTTC,CASRIRAGDLSYEQYF
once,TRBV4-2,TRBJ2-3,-,TGTGCCAGCAGCCAAGGGGTACCGGAGGCAGATACGCAGTATTTT,CASSQGVPEADTQYF
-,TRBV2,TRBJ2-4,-,TGTGCCAGCAGTGGGGTGGACAGTCTAGCCAAAAACATTCAGTACTTC,CASSGVDSLAKNIQYF
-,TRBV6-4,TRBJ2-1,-,TGTGCCACCGCGGAGCAGGCCTCCTACAATGAGCAGTTCTTC,CATAEQASYNEQFF
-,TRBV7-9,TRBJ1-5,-,TGTGCCAGCAGCTTAGCTTCAGGGAACTATAATCAGCCCCAGCATTTT,CASSLASGNYNQPQHF
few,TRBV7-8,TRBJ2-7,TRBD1,TGTGCCAGCACCCCCCGGGACAGCGTATCCTACGAGCAGTACTTC,CASTPRDSVSYEQYF
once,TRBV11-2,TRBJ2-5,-,TGTGCCAGCAGCTTATTCCCTGGGACGTCCCCAGGGGCCCAGTACTTC,CASSLFPGTSPGAQYF
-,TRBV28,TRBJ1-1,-,TGTGCCAGCAGTCCGTTGAGGACCTCCACTGAAGCTTTCTTT,CASSPLRTSTEAFF
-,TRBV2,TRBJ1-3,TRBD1,TGTGCCAGCAGTCCGACCGGGACAGTCTCTGGAAACACCATATATTTT,CASSPTGTVSGNTIYF
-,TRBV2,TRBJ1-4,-,TGTGCCAGCAGTGAAAGGTCAGAACCAACTAATGAAAAACTGTTTTTT,CASSERSEPTNEKLFF
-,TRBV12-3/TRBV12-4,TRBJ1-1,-,TGTGCCAGCACTCTGGACGGCACTGAAGCTTTCTTT,CASTLDGTEAFF
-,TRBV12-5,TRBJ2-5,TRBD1,TGTGCTAGTGGTACCGGGACAGGTGAAGAGACCCAGTACTTC,CASGTGTGEETQYF
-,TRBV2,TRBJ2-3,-,TGTGCCAGCAGTGATGTCGGTGGCACAGATACGCAGTATTTT,CASSDVGGTDTQYF
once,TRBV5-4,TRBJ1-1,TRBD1,TGTGCCAGCAGCATATCTTCGGACAGGGGCACTGAAGCTTTCTTT,CASSISSDRGTEAFF
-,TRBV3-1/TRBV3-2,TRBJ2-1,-,TGTGCCAGCAGGACGGTGGGGGGGGCAGGTGAGCAGTTCTTC,CASRTVGGAGEQFF
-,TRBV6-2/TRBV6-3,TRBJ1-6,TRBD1,TGTGCCAGCAGTTACTCAGGGGGCGATTCACCCCTCCACTTT,CASSYSGGDSPLHF
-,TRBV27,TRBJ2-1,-,TGTGCCAGCAGGGCTAAGGGTGAGCAGTTCTTC,CASRAKGEQFF
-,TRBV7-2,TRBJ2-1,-,TGTGCCAGCACAAAGGGGGTGGGCCCTCCGAGCTCCTACAATGAGCAGTTCTTC,CASTKGVGPPSSYNEQFF
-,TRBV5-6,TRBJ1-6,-,TGTGCCAGCAGCGCGGGCCTCCGGGGGAGCTCACCCCTCCACTTT,CASSAGLRGSSPLHF
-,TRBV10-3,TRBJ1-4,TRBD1,TGTGCCATCAGTACACCCGGGACAGGGTTTGAAAAACTGTTTTTT,CAISTPGTGFEKLFF
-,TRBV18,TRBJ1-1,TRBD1,TGTGCCAGCTCACCACCTCAGGGGGCGAGTGAGACTGAAGCTTTCTTT,CASSPPQGASETEAFF
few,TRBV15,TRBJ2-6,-,TGTGCCACCAGCAGCAGGGAATCTGGGGCCAACGTCCTGACTTTC,CATSSRESGANVLTF
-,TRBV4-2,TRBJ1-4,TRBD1,TGTGCCAGCAGCCGCGTTCGAGGACAGGGGTTTAATGAAAAACTGTTTTTT,CASSRVRGQGFNEKLFF
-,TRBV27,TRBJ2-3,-,TGTGCCAGCAGTCCACCCTGGGGGACGTCAGGCACAGATACGCAGTATTTT,CASSPPWGTSGTDTQYF
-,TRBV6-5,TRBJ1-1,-,TGTGCCAGCAGGCTACAGGGACTGAACACTGAAGCTTTCTTT,CASRLQGLNTEAFF
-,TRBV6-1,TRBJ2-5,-,TGTGCCAGCAGTGAAAACAGCTCCAGCCAGTACTTC,CASSENSSSQYF
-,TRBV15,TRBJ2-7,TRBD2,TGTGCCACCAGCAGGACAGTCGGGACTAGCGGGAGTCACGAGCAGTACTTC,CATSRTVGTSGSHEQYF
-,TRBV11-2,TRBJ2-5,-,TGTGCCAGCAGCGTAGTGGAGACGGCCCAAGAGACCCAGTACTTC,CASSVVETAQETQYF